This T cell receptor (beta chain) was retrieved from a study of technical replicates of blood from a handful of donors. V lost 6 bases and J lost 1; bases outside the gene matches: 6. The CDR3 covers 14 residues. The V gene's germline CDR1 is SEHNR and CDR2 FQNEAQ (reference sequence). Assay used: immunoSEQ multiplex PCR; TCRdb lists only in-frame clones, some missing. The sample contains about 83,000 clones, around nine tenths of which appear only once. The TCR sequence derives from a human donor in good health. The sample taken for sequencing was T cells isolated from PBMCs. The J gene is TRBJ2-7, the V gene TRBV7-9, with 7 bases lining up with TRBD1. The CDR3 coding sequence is TGTGCCAGCAGTTGGGACAGTGGATCCTACGAGCAGTACTTC. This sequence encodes CASSWDSGSYEQYF.